This TCR beta chain was sequenced for a study of T cell responses to AZD1222 COVID-19 vaccine. Worth noting for this clone: Its cognate antigen is unknown.

The protocol was immunoSEQ multiplex PCR, while the TCRdb copy is restricted to in-frame clones and leaves out a portion. The table lists 170,000 or so clones, about nine tenths of them singletons, with 1.5% in the top ten. CDR3 length equals 13 residues. Between the trimmed V and J ends, which lost 3 bases and 5 bases, there was a span of 8 bases. Germline V CDR1 and CDR2: SNHLY, FYNNEI. Study outcomes and limitations: Elevations in Spike-specific TCR breadth and depth followed administration of two AZD1222 doses.

The receptor's source is an adult in good health. The chain combines TRBV2 with TRBJ1-5; unclear D gene. The specimen comprised peripheral blood, sampled on day 0 of AZD1222 vaccination. CDR3 DNA: TGTGCCAGCAGTGACGAGATTGATCAGCCCCAGCATTTT. Translating gives CASSDEIDQPQHF.